This T cell receptor (beta chain) was profiled in a study of T cell changes during pregnancy in multiple sclerosis. The CDR3 covers 16 residues. With V trimmed by 5 bases and J by 3 bases, 12 bases remained unmatched. Germline CDR1 reads PRHDT; CDR2 reads FYEKMQ (reference sequence). The protocol was immunoSEQ multiplex PCR, while the TCRdb copy is restricted to in-frame clones and leaves out a portion. The table records fewer than 65,000 clones, about 90% of them present only once. The rearrangement links TRBV13 to TRBJ2-7; TRBD2 agrees at 8 bases. Specimen: CD8+ T cells from peripheral blood mononuclear cells, collected after pregnancy. The TCR originated in a female donor with multiple sclerosis, enrolled in a pregnancy study. The CDR3 nucleotides are TGTGCCAGCAGCGCAGAATCGGGACTAGGGGTCTACGAGCAGTACTTC. Protein sequence: CASSAESGLGVYEQYF.